This T cell receptor beta chain was found in a study of cytomegalovirus exposure and HLA in healthy donors. To note about this clone: What it recognizes is unknown.

Overall study findings and caveats: Cytomegalovirus association was listed for 150 or so TCR beta chains. Productive rates of about 87% or about 30% were seen for most TCR beta V segments in an earlier analysis. Later genetic work tied a missense DCLRE1C variant to beta-chain V and J trimming.

This CDR3 is built from 14 residues. V shed 5 bases and J 5 bases; nucleotides not matched to a gene: 7. CDR1 is KGHSH, CDR2 LQKENI, per germline. In the PCR, 60 Vbeta and 13 Jbeta primers were used. Assay used: immunoSEQ multiplex PCR; TCRdb lists only in-frame clones, some missing. The table includes about 62,000 clones, over 75% detected once. The sequencing sample was made of PBMCs. The receptor was derived from a man aged 18-30 years in good health and CMV-seronegative. The chain combines TRBV18 with TRBJ1-1; 8 positions agree with TRBD1. The CDR3 nucleotides read TGTGCCAGCTCATCGCAGGGGGCGGTTACTGAAGCTTTCTTT. Encoded protein: CASSSQGAVTEAFF.